This TCR beta chain derives from a study of blood T cell repertoires in COVID-19. The wider study: COVID-19 samples, acute and convalescent, were from the United States, Italy and Spain. Sample material is recorded as cDNA or gDNA derived from T cells, B-cell-depleted T cells, or PBMCs.

Germline CDR1 reads SGHVS; CDR2 reads FNYEAQ. V lost 5 bases and J lost 1, with 11 bases in between. CDR3 length: 15 residues. As handled by the study authors: Reference gene primer amplification gave nucleated cell count estimates. Produced via immunoSEQ multiplex PCR; TCRdb's table is partial and in-frame only. Clone size and V and J calls were adopted from that table, with D and trimming inferred from the DNA. The top ten hold less than 2.5% of the sample, which has approximately 300,000 clones, about nine tenths seen once. The receptor was isolated from a man aged 18 to 30 with active or convalescent COVID-19. The specimen was peripheral blood. J is TRBJ1-4 and V is TRBV7-6; no definite D call. CDR3 in amino acids: CASSVITGTNEKLFF. CDR3 coding DNA: TGTGCCAGCAGCGTAATTACGGGAACTAATGAAAAACTGTTTTTT. The whole variable domain, remainder taken from reference TRBV7-6 and TRBJ1-4, is GAGVSQSPRYKVTKRGQDVALRCDPISGHVSLYWYRQALGQGPEFLTYFNYEAQQDKSGLPNDRFSAERPEGSISTLTIQRTEQRDSAMYRCASSVITGTNEKLFFGSGTQLSVL.